Detailed here is one TCR beta chain. These data belong to a study of blood T cell repertoires in COVID-19. The overall study: There were acute and convalescent COVID-19 samples, and they came from the United States, Italy and Spain. In each case, the material was cDNA or gDNA derived from T cells, B-cell-depleted T cells, or PBMCs.

The germline V gene encodes CDR1 SEHNR and CDR2 FQNEAQ (reference sequence). The V gene end was trimmed by 2 bases and the J gene end by 0 bases; junction bases not matched to a gene: 5. This CDR3 contains 17 residues. Source study methods: Nucleated cell counts were estimated from reference gene primer amplification. The data were produced by immunoSEQ multiplex PCR, yet TCRdb's version contains in-frame clones alone and is incomplete. V, J and clone size are taken as reported in that table, and D and trimming were inferred from the DNA itself. Of 160,000 or so clones in the sample, around 81% were seen once.

This chain connects TRBV7-9 to TRBJ2-2, with 8 bases fitting TRBD2. The sequenced sample was peripheral blood. The source is a man in his 60s with active or convalescent COVID-19. The CDR3 protein is CASSLFPREANTGELFF. The CDR3 DNA reads as TGTGCCAGCAGCTTATTTCCGCGGGAGGCGAACACCGGGGAGCTGTTTTTT.